This is a list of T cell receptor beta chains from one sample in a study of blood T cells in healthy people across ages. TCRdb re-called the 5' RACE reads through MiXCR, storing one row per CDR3 protein. The sample yields around 870,000 distinct CDR3 sequences, more than 25% seen once. Material for sequencing was blood. Receptor source: a woman older than 75 in good health. CDR3s include the opening cysteine and the closing phenylalanine or tryptophan. The D gene is left open where the match is weak. The size entry is marked missing in some rows and otherwise reads once, few, many or a size class.

TRBV18	TRBJ1-1	.	.	TGTGCCAGCTCACCCCGAGAGGCTGAAGCTTTCTTT	CASSPREAEAFF
TRBV20-1	TRBJ1-1	.	.	TGCAGTGCTAGACGCCGGCAAGGATTGAACACTGAAGCTTTCTTT	CSARRRQGLNTEAFF
TRBV24-1	TRBJ1-2	.	.	TGTGCCACCAGTGATACCCGTCAGGGACCTTCCTATGGCTACACCTTC	CATSDTRQGPSYGYTF
TRBV20-1	TRBJ1-5	TRBD1	few	TGCAGTGCTAGGCAGGGGGCCGTTCAGCCCCAGCATTTT	CSARQGAVQPQHF
TRBV27	TRBJ2-4	.	many	TGTGCCAGCAGTTGGGGACGCACGAACATTCAGTACTTC	CASSWGRTNIQYF
TRBV7-2	TRBJ2-2	TRBD2	many	TGTGCCAGCAGCTTAGCCGGGACTAGTACCGGGGAGCTGTTTTTT	CASSLAGTSTGELFF
TRBV20-1	TRBJ1-2	.	few	TGCAGTGCTAGAGGAGGGGGGATCTATGGCAACACCTTC	CSARGGGIYGNTF
TRBV12-3/TRBV12-4	TRBJ2-1	.	many	TGTGCCAGCAGAGAAGAGGGAAGTTCCTACAATGAGCAGTTCTTC	CASREEGSSYNEQFF
TRBV6-1	TRBJ1-4	.	.	TGTCCCCGTGTGGGGGGGCACGAAAAACTGTTTTTT	CPRVGGHEKLFF
TRBV27	TRBJ1-6	TRBD1	few	TGTGCCAGCAGTTTCCAAACAGGGGGCGTTTCACCCCCCCACTTT	CASSFQTGGVSPPHF
TRBV20-1	TRBJ2-7	TRBD2	once	TGCAGTGCTAGAGAGCACCCGGGGGGGCCATACGAGCAGTACTTC	CSAREHPGGPYEQYF
TRBV6-5	TRBJ1-1	TRBD1	.	TGTGCCAGCAGTTACTCGATGTTCCGACAGGGGGGAACTGAAGCTTTCTTT	CASSYSMFRQGGTEAFF
TRBV6-1	TRBJ1-5	TRBD1	.	TGTGCCAGCAGTGGATCAGGGGGATATAATCAGCCCCAGCATTTT	CASSGSGGYNQPQHF